The clone carrying this T cell receptor beta chain was detected only a few times. The data were taken from a study of T-cell memory formation after mild COVID-19. Study as a whole: The study found TCR clusters largely donor specific.

TCRdb processed the 5' RACE reads anew with MiXCR; each CDR3 protein has one entry. Of fewer than 600,000 distinct CDR3 sequences detected, about a fifth appear once; the ten largest clones hold approximately 8.4%. This clonotype originated in an adult woman who had mild COVID-19 (a few samples of this study predate the infection). Cell type and time point are not known. The sequenced sample consisted of PBMCs or a T cell subset sorted from them (not recorded which).

CDR3 sequence reads: CASSSEEEAGEKLFF. The CDR3 bases are TGTGCCAGCAGCTCCGAAGAGGAGGCGGGTGAAAAACTGTTTTTT. The chain carries TRBV5-5 and TRBJ1-4; D call uncertain. V lost 3 bases and J 7 bases, leaving 16 bases between the germline ends. Germline loops: CDR1 SGHKS, CDR2 YYEKEE (reference sequence). The CDR3 has 15 amino acids.